One and the same sample provided the 21 T cell receptor beta chains below, sequenced in a study of T-cell reconstitution after alpha-beta-depleted transplantation in children. The TCRbeta library was prepared with unique molecular identifiers. TCRdb redid the calling of the PCR reads with MiXCR, one entry per CDR3 protein. This sample has 900,000 or so distinct CDR3 sequences, with 15% to 20% found just once. This specimen consisted of PBMCs, mostly from graft donor cells, obtained 360 days after TCRalphabeta/CD19-depleted stem cell transplant. The receptor source for this set is a male patient aged 10 to 17 who had a stem cell transplant for acute lymphoblastic leukemia, so the T cells may come from the graft donor.

This clonotype was seen only a few times. The genes are TRBV5-4 and TRBJ1-2; a weak D match, TRBD1 (5 bases). Germline values: CDR1 SGHNT, CDR2 YYREEE (reference sequence). This CDR3 spans 15 amino acids. Trimming took 0 bases from V and 8 from J, leaving 17 bases between them. For the CDR3, the DNA is TGTGCCAGCAGCTTGGAGAATTTCTCAGGGCTCGGCTACACCTTC. Translated: CASSLENFSGLGYTF.

There are a few counts of this clonotype. The chain joins TRBV7-9 to TRBJ1-1; D remains ambiguous. Germline CDR1 and CDR2: SEHNR and FQNEAQ (reference sequence). Between the trimmed V and J ends, which lost 1 base and 1 base, there was a span of 7 bases. The CDR3 sequence is 14 residues long. CDR3 sequence (DNA): TGTGCCAGCAGCTTAGATTACGGGAACACTGAAGCTTTCTTT. It yields the protein CASSLDYGNTEAFF.

There are a few counts of this clonotype. This chain links TRBV12-3 or TRBV12-4 with TRBJ2-3; D is unresolved. The V end lost 3 bases, the J end lost 4 bases, and 11 bases lay between the germline ends. The CDR3 sequence is 14 residues long. The CDR3 nucleotides are TGTGCCAGCAGTTTTTCAGCTGAGGCAGATACGCAGTATTTT. Its translation is CASSFSAEADTQYF.

This clonotype was detected a few times. The genes are TRBV4-1 and TRBJ2-1, with 8 bases matching TRBD2. V was clipped by 4 bases and J by 10 bases; unmatched bases: 9. Germline V CDR1 and CDR2: MGHRA, YSYEKL. The CDR3 has 14 amino acids. This CDR3 reads CASSRLSGSHEQFF. CDR3 coding DNA: TGCGCCAGCAGCCGCCTAAGCGGGAGCCACGAGCAGTTCTTC.

This clonotype was recorded at least ten times. The chain uses TRBV25-1 and TRBJ2-7, with 9 positions matching TRBD1. V gave up 6 bases and J gave up 6 bases; unmatched junction bases: 9. The length of the CDR3 is 14 residues. Germline-derived CDR1 and CDR2 are MGHDK and SYGVNS. CDR3 in DNA: TGTGCCAGCAGGATGGGACAGGGAGAGGGCGAGCAGTACTTC. Its protein product is CASRMGQGEGEQYF.

This clonotype was seen only a few times. This chain links TRBV5-1 with TRBJ2-7, with D hard to call. CDR1 is SGHRS, CDR2 YFSETQ, per germline. This CDR3 spans 13 amino acids. The V end lost 2 bases, the J end lost 2 bases, and 8 bases lay between the germline ends. In nucleotides, the CDR3 is TGCGCCAGCAGCTTCGTTAAGGCCTACGAGCAGTACTTC. The encoded protein is CASSFVKAYEQYF.

This clonotype was observed a few times. The J gene is TRBJ2-5, the V gene TRBV25-1; a possible D gene is TRBD1 (5 bases). V was clipped by 3 bases and J by 5 bases, with 19 bases between them. Germline-derived CDR1 and CDR2 are MGHDK and SYGVNS. CDR3 length equals 16 residues. CDR3 residues: CASSDAKGKYWETQYF. CDR3 DNA: TGTGCCAGCAGTGATGCCAAGGGGAAATATTGGGAGACCCAGTACTTC. Full variable domain (remainder filled in from reference TRBV25-1 and TRBJ2-5): EADIYQTPRYLVIGTGKKITLECSQTMGHDKMYWYQQDPGMELHLIHYSYGVNSTEKGDLSSESTVSRIRTEHFPLTLESARPSHTSQYLCASSDAKGKYWETQYFGPGTRLLVL.

This clonotype turned up a few times. The chain carries TRBV7-6 and TRBJ1-6; 9 bases map to TRBD1. V lost 5 bases, J lost 9 bases, and 8 bases stayed unmatched. This CDR3 comprises 15 residues. CDR1 is SGHVS and CDR2 is FNYEAQ in the germline V gene. The CDR3 DNA follows: TGTGCCAGCAGCCAGGGGGACAGGGCTAGTTCACCCCTCCACTTT. Translation gives CASSQGDRASSPLHF.

V and J are TRBV11-2 and TRBJ1-6; no clear D gene. This CDR3 has 13 amino acids. Germline V lookup: CDR1 SGHAT, CDR2 FQNNGV. V was cut by 5 bases and J by 15 bases, with 17 bases left in between. Written as DNA, the CDR3 is TGTGCCAGCAGCCCCACGGCACGTCTTAGCCTCCACTTT. Its protein product is CASSPTARLSLHF. Variable domain in full (rest from reference TRBV11-2 and TRBJ1-6): EAGVAQSPRYKIIEKRQSVAFWCNPISGHATLYWYQQILGQGPKLLIQFQNNGVVDDSQLPKDRFSAERLKGVDSTLKIQPAKLEDSAVYLCASSPTARLSLHFGNGTRLTVT.

Remarks on this clonotype: Germline is not matched at one junction end, which may reflect a read error. The V call is TRBV29-1, the J call TRBJ2-7, with 7 bases aligning to TRBD1. Germline CDR1 is SQVTM and CDR2 is ANQGSEA. This CDR3 has 17 residues. Written as DNA, the CDR3 is TGCAGCGTCGAAGGTCTCACGGGACAGCGCCCGGGCCACGAGCAGTACTTC. This translates into CSVEGLTGQRPGHEQYF.

The chain carries TRBV7-7 and TRBJ2-6; the D gene is possibly TRBD1 (5 bases). V was clipped by 6 bases and J by 4 bases, with 22 bases between them. Per germline, CDR1 SSHAT and CDR2 FNYEAQ (reference sequence). The CDR3 extends over 18 amino acids. DNA of the CDR3: TGTGCCAGCAGTTTAACGTACAGGAACGGAGAGGGGGCCAACGTCCTGACTTTC. Amino acid sequence: CASSLTYRNGEGANVLTF.

The chain has TRBV9 and TRBJ1-5; no reliable D call. CDR1 is SGDLS, CDR2 YYNGEE, per germline. Between the trimmed V and J ends, which lost 7 bases and 6 bases, there was a span of 11 bases. CDR3 length: 12 amino acids. The DNA of the CDR3 is TGTGCCAGCGGTCGGGGTGGTCAGCCCCAGCATTTT. The encoded protein is CASGRGGQPQHF.

The rearrangement uses TRBV12-3 or TRBV12-4 and TRBJ2-2; D ambiguous. The CDR3 is 13 residues long. V lost 5 bases and J lost 5, with 9 bases in between. CDR3 bases: TGTGCCAGCAGTCTCCGAAAAACCGGGGAGCTGTTTTTT. Encoded protein: CASSLRKTGELFF.

The CDR3 protein is CASSGGPGRIAYEQYF. The CDR3 nucleotides read TGCGCCAGCAGTGGGGGCCCGGGGCGGATCGCCTACGAGCAGTACTTC. This sequence joins TRBV4-1 and TRBJ2-7; D is perhaps TRBD1 (6 bases). The length of the CDR3 is 16 residues. Germline V gives CDR1 MGHRA, CDR2 YSYEKL. The V and J ends lost 6 bases and 2 bases respectively, with 20 bases between them.

This clonotype was counted once. The V gene is TRBV12-3 or TRBV12-4, the J gene TRBJ1-1, with D tentatively TRBD1 (6 bases). There are 16 residues in the CDR3. The ends were cut back, 3 bases at V and 4 bases at J, with 18 bases in the middle. This CDR3 is CASSFPYTGSGTEAFF. In DNA form, the CDR3 reads TGTGCCAGCAGTTTCCCCTATACAGGGTCGGGCACTGAAGCTTTCTTT.

This chain uses TRBV2 with TRBJ2-5; 8 bases are a match to TRBD1. The CDR3 loop spans 13 amino acids. V was pared by 6 bases and J by 4 bases, with 4 bases of the junction left unmatched. The germline V gene has CDR1 SNHLY and CDR2 FYNNEI. Here the CDR3 reads CASRTQGAETQYF. The CDR3 bases are TGTGCCAGCAGGACCCAGGGGGCAGAGACCCAGTACTTC.

This rearrangement joins TRBV5-4 to TRBJ2-3; TRBD2 agrees at 10 bases. CDR1 and CDR2 (germline): SGHNT, YYREEE (reference sequence). The CDR3 is 19 residues long. V trimming: 0 bases; J trimming: 0 bases; junction bases outside the gene matches: 10. The CDR3 here is CASSLGVGLAETSTDTQYF. The CDR3 nucleotides read TGTGCCAGCAGCTTGGGAGTCGGACTAGCGGAAACTAGCACAGATACGCAGTATTTT.

J is TRBJ2-7 and V is TRBV20-1; 7 bases are a match to TRBD2. The CDR3 sequence is 15 residues long. The V segment lost 6 bases and the J segment 0 bases; nucleotides outside the gene matches: 11. Germline CDR1 is DFQATT and CDR2 is SNEGSKA (reference sequence). This CDR3 reads CSAHRERGPSYEQYF. In DNA, the CDR3 is TGCAGTGCCCACAGAGAGCGGGGACCCTCCTACGAGCAGTACTTC.

This clonotype showed up just a few times. The rearrangement uses TRBV5-1 and TRBJ2-6; a weak D match, TRBD2 (6 bases). The CDR3 extends over 18 amino acids. Looked up from germline, CDR1 is SGHRS and CDR2 is YFSETQ. The V gene lost 2 bases and the J gene lost 0 bases, with 15 bases spanning the gap. CDR3 bases: TGCGCCAGCAGCTTTGGGGACTCGCCCTTCTCTGGGGCCAACGTCCTGACTTTC. It yields the protein CASSFGDSPFSGANVLTF.

This clonotype has a handful of counts. This chain connects TRBV5-4 to TRBJ2-3; D assignment may be TRBD1 or TRBD2 (5 bases each). V was cut by 6 bases and J by 3 bases, with 20 bases left in between. Per germline, CDR1 SGHNT and CDR2 YYREEE (reference sequence). This CDR3 has 16 amino acids. This chain's CDR3 is CASTSPRDQGTDTQYF. The CDR3 DNA reads TGTGCCAGCACCTCCCCCAGGGACCAAGGAACAGATACGCAGTATTTT.

The V call is TRBV5-1, the J call TRBJ2-3; a possible D gene is TRBD2 (6 bases). The CDR3 contains 16 residues. Looked up from germline, CDR1 is SGHRS and CDR2 is YFSETQ. Trimming shortened V by 1 base and J by 7 bases, and 19 bases separated the two germline ends. Here the CDR3 reads CASSLRALAGLNTQYF. The CDR3 DNA sequence: TGCGCCAGCAGCTTGCGGGCCCTCGCGGGATTAAATACGCAGTATTTT.